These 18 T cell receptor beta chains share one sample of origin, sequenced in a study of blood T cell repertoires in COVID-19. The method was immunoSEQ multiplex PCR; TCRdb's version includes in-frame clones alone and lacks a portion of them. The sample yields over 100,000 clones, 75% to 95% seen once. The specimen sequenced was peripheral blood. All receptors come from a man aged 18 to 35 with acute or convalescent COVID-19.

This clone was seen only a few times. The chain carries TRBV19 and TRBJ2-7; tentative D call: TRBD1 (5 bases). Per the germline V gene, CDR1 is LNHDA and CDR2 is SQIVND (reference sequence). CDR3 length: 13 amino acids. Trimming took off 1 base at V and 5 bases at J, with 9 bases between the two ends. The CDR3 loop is CASSIAGINEQYF. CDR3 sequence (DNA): TGTGCCAGTAGTATAGCAGGGATCAACGAGCAGTACTTC.

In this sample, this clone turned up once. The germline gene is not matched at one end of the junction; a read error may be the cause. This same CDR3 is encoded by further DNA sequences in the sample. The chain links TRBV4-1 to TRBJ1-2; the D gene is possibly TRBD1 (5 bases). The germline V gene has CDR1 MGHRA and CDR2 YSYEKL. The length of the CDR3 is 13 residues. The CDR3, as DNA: TGCGCCAGTAGCCAAGCCCAGGGTCATGGCTACACCTTC. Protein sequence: CASSQAQGHGYTF.

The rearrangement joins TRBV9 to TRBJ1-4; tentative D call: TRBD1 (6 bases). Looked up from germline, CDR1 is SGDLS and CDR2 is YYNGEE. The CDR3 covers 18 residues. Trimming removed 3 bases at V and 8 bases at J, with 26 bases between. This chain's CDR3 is CASSATTLTGRSSEKLFF. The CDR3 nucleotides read TGTGCCAGCAGCGCCACGACGTTAACAGGGAGATCTTCGGAAAAACTGTTTTTT.

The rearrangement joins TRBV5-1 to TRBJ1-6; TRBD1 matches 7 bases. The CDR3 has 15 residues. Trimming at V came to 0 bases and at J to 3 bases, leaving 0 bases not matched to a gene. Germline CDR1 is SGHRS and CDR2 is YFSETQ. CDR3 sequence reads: CASSLGQGYNSPLHF. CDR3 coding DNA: TGCGCCAGCAGCTTGGGACAGGGCTATAATTCACCCCTCCACTTT.

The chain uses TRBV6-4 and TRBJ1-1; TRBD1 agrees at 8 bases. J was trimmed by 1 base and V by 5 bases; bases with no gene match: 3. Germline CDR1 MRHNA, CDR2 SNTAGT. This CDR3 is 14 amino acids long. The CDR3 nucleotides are TGTGCCAGCAGTCCCGGGACAGGGAACACTGAAGCTTTCTTT. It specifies CASSPGTGNTEAFF.

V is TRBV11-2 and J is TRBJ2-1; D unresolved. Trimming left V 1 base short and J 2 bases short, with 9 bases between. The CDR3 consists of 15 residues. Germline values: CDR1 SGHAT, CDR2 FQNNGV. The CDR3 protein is CASSLGLNTYNEQFF. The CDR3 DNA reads TGTGCCAGCAGCTTAGGCCTAAATACCTACAATGAGCAGTTCTTC.

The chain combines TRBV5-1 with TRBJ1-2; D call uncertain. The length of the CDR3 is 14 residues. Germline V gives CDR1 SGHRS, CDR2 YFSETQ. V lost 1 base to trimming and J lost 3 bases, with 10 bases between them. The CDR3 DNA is TGCGCCAGCAGCTTGTGGGTAACAGACTATGGCTACACCTTC. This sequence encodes CASSLWVTDYGYTF.

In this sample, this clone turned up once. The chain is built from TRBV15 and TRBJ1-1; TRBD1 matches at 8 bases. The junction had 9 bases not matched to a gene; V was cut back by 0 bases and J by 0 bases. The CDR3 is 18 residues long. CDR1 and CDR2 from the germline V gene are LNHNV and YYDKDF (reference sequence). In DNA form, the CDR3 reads TGTGCCACCAGCAGAGATAGACTAGGGGGACAGGTGAACACTGAAGCTTTCTTT. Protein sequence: CATSRDRLGGQVNTEAFF.

The CDR3 DNA follows: TGTGCCAGCAGTCCCCATGTTGGTGGCGGGCGCACTGAAGCTTTCTTT. Translation: CASSPHVGGGRTEAFF. The rearrangement links TRBV6-2 or TRBV6-3 to TRBJ1-1; D is unresolved. Trimming took 5 bases from V and 4 from J, leaving 20 bases between them. Germline V lookup: CDR1 MNHEY, CDR2 SVGEGT. The CDR3 is made up of 16 amino acids.

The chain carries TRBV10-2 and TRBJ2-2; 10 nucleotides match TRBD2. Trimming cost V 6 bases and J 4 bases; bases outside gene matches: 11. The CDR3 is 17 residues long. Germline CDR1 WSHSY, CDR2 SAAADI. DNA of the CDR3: TGCGCCAGCAGGGCTGAGTTAGCGGGGGGAGGCACCGGGGAGCTGTTTTTT. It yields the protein CASRAELAGGGTGELFF.

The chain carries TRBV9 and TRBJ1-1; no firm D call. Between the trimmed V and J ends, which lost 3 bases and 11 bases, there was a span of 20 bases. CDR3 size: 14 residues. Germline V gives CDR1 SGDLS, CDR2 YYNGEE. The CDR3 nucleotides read TGTGCCAGCAGCGGAACGGAACAGACCACCCCGGCTTTCTTT. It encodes CASSGTEQTTPAFF.

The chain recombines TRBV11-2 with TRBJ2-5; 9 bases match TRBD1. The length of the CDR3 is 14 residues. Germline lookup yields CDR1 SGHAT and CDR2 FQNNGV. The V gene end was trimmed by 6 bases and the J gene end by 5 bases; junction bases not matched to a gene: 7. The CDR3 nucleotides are TGTGCCAGCAGGCGTACAGGGGGCGCGGAGACCCAGTACTTC. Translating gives CASRRTGGAETQYF.

The CDR3 region has the DNA TGTGCCAGCAGCCAACTAGGACAGGGGGCAACAGATACGCAGTATTTT. Its protein is CASSQLGQGATDTQYF. This chain links TRBV14 with TRBJ2-3, with 11 bases that match TRBD1. The CDR3 is made up of 16 amino acids. Germline V gene sequence: CDR1 SGHDN, CDR2 FVKESK. Trimming took 2 bases from V and 3 from J; bases not matched to a gene: 4.

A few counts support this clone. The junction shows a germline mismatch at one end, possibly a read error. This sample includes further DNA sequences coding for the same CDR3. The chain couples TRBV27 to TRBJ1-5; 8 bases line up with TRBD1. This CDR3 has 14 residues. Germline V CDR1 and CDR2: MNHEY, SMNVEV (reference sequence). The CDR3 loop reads CASRAGTGHQPQHF. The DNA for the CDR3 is TGTGCCAGCAGGGCCGGGACAGGCCATCAACCCCAGCATTTT.

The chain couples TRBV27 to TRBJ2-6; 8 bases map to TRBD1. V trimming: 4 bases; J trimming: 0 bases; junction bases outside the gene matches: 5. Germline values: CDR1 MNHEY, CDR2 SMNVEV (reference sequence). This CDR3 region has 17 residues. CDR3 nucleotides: TGTGCCAGCAGTTGGACAGGGTTTTCCTCTGGGGCCAACGTCCTGACTTTC. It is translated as CASSWTGFSSGANVLTF.

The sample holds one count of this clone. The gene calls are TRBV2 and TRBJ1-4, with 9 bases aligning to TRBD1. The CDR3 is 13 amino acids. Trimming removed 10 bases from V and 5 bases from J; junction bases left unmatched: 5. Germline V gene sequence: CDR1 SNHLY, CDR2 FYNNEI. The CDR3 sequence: CATSGQGNEKLFF. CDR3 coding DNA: TGTGCCACCTCGGGACAGGGAAATGAAAAACTGTTTTTT.

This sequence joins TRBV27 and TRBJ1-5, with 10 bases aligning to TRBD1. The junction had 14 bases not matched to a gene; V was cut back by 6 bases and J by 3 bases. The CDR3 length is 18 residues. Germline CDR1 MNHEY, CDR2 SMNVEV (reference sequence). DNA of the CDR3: TGTGCCAGCAGGCCCGGGACAGGGGTTTTTCGAGACAATCAGCCCCAGCATTTT. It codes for CASRPGTGVFRDNQPQHF.

CDR3 in amino acids: CASRMTEENTEAFF. In DNA form, the CDR3 reads TGTGCCAGCAGGATGACAGAGGAGAACACTGAAGCTTTCTTT. The chain combines TRBV6-5 with TRBJ1-1, with D maybe TRBD1 (5 bases). The V end lost 6 bases, the J end lost 1 base, and 12 bases lay between the germline ends. This CDR3 spans 14 amino acids. Germline CDR1 MNHEY, CDR2 SVGAGI.